These 26 T cell receptor beta chains originate from one sample sequenced in a study of control samples from healthy donors and cancer patients. The repertoire was sequenced with immunoSEQ multiplex PCR; TCRdb's copy has only in-frame clones and lacks some. The data contain under 200,000 clones, 85% to 90% of them singletons. The sample was blood. Receptors were obtained from a woman aged 30 to 39 in good health.

The chain recombines TRBV28 with TRBJ1-4, with D unresolved. The CDR3 loop spans 15 amino acids. V shed 4 bases and J shed 3 bases, with 12 bases lying between them. CDR1 is MDHEN and CDR2 is SYDVKM in the germline V gene. The CDR3, as DNA: TGTGCCAGCAGTTCACGGAGGACGGCTAATGAAAAACTGTTTTTT. Translating gives CASSSRRTANEKLFF. Using reference TRBV28 and TRBJ1-4 for the parts outside the CDR3, the full variable domain is DVKVTQSSRYLVKRTGEKVFLECVQDMDHENMFWYRQDPGLGLRLIYFSYDVKMKEKGDIPEGYSVSREKKERFSLILESASTNQTSMYLCASSSRRTANEKLFFGSGTQLSVL.

The rearrangement uses TRBV6-4 and TRBJ1-6, with unresolved D. The CDR3 loop spans 16 amino acids. In germline, CDR1 is MRHNA, CDR2 SNTAGT. Trimming cost V 6 bases and J 7 bases, with 19 bases left between them. CDR3 nucleotides: TGTGCCAGCAGCGGAGAAGACGGACGCGGAAATTCACCCCTCCACTTT. Translated, it gives CASSGEDGRGNSPLHF.

The J gene is TRBJ2-3, the V gene TRBV7-2; 8 positions match TRBD2. CDR3 size: 17 residues. J gave up 0 bases and V 1 base, and 6 bases lay outside the gene matches. The germline V gene has CDR1 SGHTA and CDR2 FQGNSA. This chain's CDR3 is CASSLDPSGLSTDTQYF. In nucleotides, the CDR3 is TGTGCCAGCAGCTTAGACCCTAGCGGGCTGAGCACAGATACGCAGTATTTT.

The rearrangement uses TRBV7-9 and TRBJ1-2; D ambiguous. With 2 bases removed from V and 8 bases from J, the gap between germline ends came to 18 bases. CDR3 length: 15 amino acids. Looked up from germline, CDR1 is SEHNR and CDR2 is FQNEAQ (reference sequence). The CDR3 DNA sequence: TGTGCCAGCAGCTTAATCGGTGGGAGAGTTGAAGGCTACACCTTC. It specifies CASSLIGGRVEGYTF.

The chain joins TRBV6-5 to TRBJ1-6; D remains ambiguous. Trimming shortened V by 5 bases and J by 9 bases, and 14 bases separated the two germline ends. The germline V gene has CDR1 MNHEY and CDR2 SVGAGI. CDR3 length: 14 residues. CDR3 in amino acids: CASSRTLRGSPLHF. The CDR3 coding sequence is TGTGCCAGCAGTCGAACCCTCCGGGGTTCACCCCTCCACTTT.

This chain uses TRBV5-1 with TRBJ2-1; 13 positions match TRBD2. The CDR3 runs to 16 residues. Trimming cost V 1 base and J 10 bases; bases outside gene matches: 8. Germline V gene lookup returns CDR1 SGHRS and CDR2 YFSETQ. CDR3 region: CASSLPGTSGVGEQFF. CDR3 in DNA: TGCGCCAGCAGCTTGCCCGGGACTAGCGGGGTCGGAGAGCAGTTCTTC.

Here the CDR3 DNA reads TGTGCCAGCAGCGATGGGACAGTGTTAGTTAGCACAGATACGCAGTATTTT. It is translated as CASSDGTVLVSTDTQYF. This rearrangement joins TRBV9 to TRBJ2-3; 7 bases are a match to TRBD1. J gave up 0 bases and V 3 bases, and 10 bases lay outside the gene matches. The CDR3 totals 17 residues. The germline gives CDR1 SGDLS, CDR2 YYNGEE.

In DNA, the CDR3 is TGTGCCAGCAGTGTACAGGGATACTATGGCTACACCTTC. It specifies CASSVQGYYGYTF. The J gene is TRBJ1-2, the V gene TRBV28; possibly TRBD1 for D (6 bases). This CDR3 spans 13 amino acids. Trimming cost V 5 bases and J 3 bases, with 10 bases left between them. Germline CDR1 and CDR2: MDHEN and SYDVKM.

The gene calls are TRBV3-1 (or the pseudogene TRBV3-2) and TRBJ2-1, with D perhaps matching TRBD1 or TRBD2 (5 bases each). V lost 3 bases and J lost 6, with 18 bases in between. Germline CDR1 LGHDT, CDR2 YNNKEL (reference sequence). The CDR3 totals 16 residues. The DNA of the CDR3 is TGTGCCAGCAGCCATGGGGGACGGCTTAGTTCCAATGAGCAGTTCTTC. This sequence encodes CASSHGGRLSSNEQFF.

This clone has just one count. The V call is TRBV6-5, the J call TRBJ2-1; D might be TRBD2 (5 bases). V lost 8 bases to trimming and J lost 12 bases, with 17 bases between them. Germline lookup yields CDR1 MNHEY and CDR2 SVGAGI. The CDR3 is 12 amino acids. CDR3 in amino acids: CASSSIGEAQFF. The CDR3 coding sequence is TGTGCCAGCTCTTCCATCGGGGAAGCGCAGTTCTTC.

This clone came up once. V gene TRBV14 combines with J gene TRBJ1-1; D is possibly TRBD1 (5 bases). Trimming shortened V by 4 bases and J by 4 bases, and 13 bases separated the two germline ends. The germline V gene has CDR1 SGHDN and CDR2 FVKESK. There are 14 residues in the CDR3. The DNA of the CDR3 is TGTGCCAGCAGCCCCGGGATGGGGGGCACTGAAGCTTTCTTT. Protein sequence: CASSPGMGGTEAFF.

V and J are TRBV9 and TRBJ1-2; unclear D gene. The CDR3 has 15 amino acids. V lost 0 bases, J lost 3 bases, and 12 bases lay in between. CDR1 is SGDLS and CDR2 is YYNGEE in the germline V gene. The chain's CDR3 is CASSVVDGRHYGYTF. In DNA, the CDR3 is TGTGCCAGCAGCGTAGTCGACGGACGTCACTATGGCTACACCTTC.

CDR3 nucleotides: TGTGCCAGCAGTTTCCCGTCGACCTCATGGGCGCATACCACCTACGAGCAGTACTTC. It codes for CASSFPSTSWAHTTYEQYF. The chain combines TRBV28 with TRBJ2-7; no definite D call. The CDR3 has 19 amino acids. CDR1 MDHEN and CDR2 SYDVKM come from the germline V gene. Trimming cost V 3 bases and J 2 bases, with 26 bases left between them.

V usage is TRBV19 and J usage is TRBJ2-6; 10 bases agree with TRBD1. CDR1 is LNHDA, CDR2 SQIVND, per germline (reference sequence). The CDR3 loop spans 19 amino acids. V lost 5 bases, J lost 0 bases, and 10 bases stayed unmatched. CDR3 sequence reads: CASSPYGQGVFSGANVLTF. CDR3 nucleotide sequence: TGTGCCAGTAGTCCATACGGACAGGGGGTTTTCTCTGGGGCCAACGTCCTGACTTTC.

V is TRBV30 and J is TRBJ2-5; 11 bases are a match to TRBD2. The CDR3 contains 14 residues. Unmatched junction bases numbered 4, after V lost 5 bases and J lost 2 bases. Germline lookup yields CDR1 GTSNPN and CDR2 SVGIG (reference sequence). The CDR3 bases are TGTGCCTGGTCTAGCGGGGGGCGTCAAGAGACCCAGTACTTC. It yields the protein CAWSSGGRQETQYF.

The chain links TRBV28 to TRBJ2-5; no definite D call. Germline CDR1 MDHEN, CDR2 SYDVKM. This CDR3 spans 12 amino acids. V was pared by 6 bases and J by 9 bases, with 14 bases between. CDR3 coding DNA: TGTGCCAGCAGCCCCCGAGAGAGCGCCCAGTACTTC. Protein product: CASSPRESAQYF.

J is TRBJ2-1 and V is TRBV27; a weak D match, TRBD1 (6 bases). The CDR3 loop spans 14 amino acids. The germline V gene has CDR1 MNHEY and CDR2 SMNVEV (reference sequence). V was shortened by 7 bases and J by 4 bases, with 14 bases between the two germline ends. As DNA, the CDR3 is TGTGCCAGCAAGGAACAGGGATATTACAATGAGCAGTTCTTC. This gives the protein CASKEQGYYNEQFF.

Here the CDR3 reads CASSWGDPKGSNQPQHF. CDR3 coding DNA: TGTGCCAGCAGCTGGGGGGACCCAAAAGGATCAAATCAGCCCCAGCATTTT. This chain links TRBV5-5 with TRBJ1-5, with D perhaps TRBD1 (5 bases). CDR3 size: 17 residues. Germline V gene sequence: CDR1 SGHKS, CDR2 YYEKEE (reference sequence). With 3 bases removed from V and 4 bases from J, the gap between germline ends came to 20 bases.

The rearrangement joins TRBV13 to TRBJ1-1; D perhaps matches TRBD1 (5 bases). Trimming cost V 4 bases and J 5 bases, with 8 bases left between them. Germline V lookup: CDR1 PRHDT, CDR2 FYEKMQ (reference sequence). CDR3 size: 12 residues. The CDR3 loop reads CASSWGRTEAFF. The CDR3 DNA follows: TGTGCCAGCAGCTGGGGGAGGACTGAAGCTTTCTTT. Supplemented by reference TRBV13 and TRBJ1-1, the full variable domain reads AAGVIQSPRHLIKEKRETATLKCYPIPRHDTVYWYQQGPGQDPQFLISFYEKMQSDKGSIPDRFSAQQFSDYHSELNMSSLELGDSALYFCASSWGRTEAFFGQGTRLTVV.

V and J are TRBV7-9 and TRBJ2-7, with 10 bases that match TRBD1. J gave up 6 bases and V 8 bases, and 4 bases lay outside the gene matches. This CDR3 contains 12 residues. Germline V gene lookup returns CDR1 SEHNR and CDR2 FQNEAQ (reference sequence). The DNA for the CDR3 is TGTGCCAGCCGGGGACAGGGGAGCGAGCAGTACGTC. Translated: CASRGQGSEQYV.

This clone was observed a few times. This chain uses TRBV24-1 with TRBJ1-2; TRBD1 aligns across 8 bases. The CDR3 runs 13 residues. Unmatched junction bases numbered 3, after V lost 2 bases and J lost 8 bases. CDR1 is KGHDR, CDR2 SFDVKD, per germline. CDR3 in DNA: TGTGCCACCAGTGATTGGACAGGGCGGGGCTACACCTTC. This sequence encodes CATSDWTGRGYTF.

The chain couples TRBV6-5 to TRBJ2-3, with D maybe TRBD2 (5 bases). This CDR3 region has 11 residues. Per germline, CDR1 MNHEY and CDR2 SVGAGI. Trimming took off 10 bases at V and 6 bases at J, with 11 bases between the two ends. DNA of the CDR3: TGTGCCACGGGAAGGGAGGATACGCAGTATTTT. Amino acids: CATGREDTQYF.

V and J are TRBV3-1 (or the pseudogene TRBV3-2) and TRBJ2-1, with TRBD2 matching over 13 bases. The germline V gene encodes CDR1 LGHDT and CDR2 YNNKEL (reference sequence). The CDR3 sequence is 17 residues long. Trimming at V came to 2 bases and at J to 6 bases, leaving 7 bases not matched to a gene. CDR3 coding DNA: TGTGCCAGCAGCCAAACTAGCGGGAGGGGTAAAAGCAATGAGCAGTTCTTC. Protein: CASSQTSGRGKSNEQFF.

J is TRBJ2-1 and V is TRBV5-4, with 11 bases lining up with TRBD1. Germline CDR1 and CDR2: SGHNT and YYREEE (reference sequence). After removal of 4 bases from V and 9 bases from J, the junction contained 9 bases not matched to a gene. This CDR3 comprises 15 residues. DNA of the CDR3: TGTGCCAGCAGCGGCCGGGACAGGGGGAACGGTGAGCAGTTCTTC. It specifies CASSGRDRGNGEQFF.

V usage is TRBV6-2 or TRBV6-3 and J usage is TRBJ2-7; D possibly matches TRBD1 or TRBD2 (6 bases each). The CDR3 loop spans 14 amino acids. The V gene lost 2 bases and the J gene lost 3 bases, with 11 bases spanning the gap. The germline V gene has CDR1 MNHEY and CDR2 SVGEGT. The CDR3 is CASSYAGQLYEQYF. The CDR3 coding sequence is TGTGCCAGCAGTTACGCGGGACAACTCTACGAGCAGTACTTC.

This clone was found a few times. The chain is built from TRBV6-1 and TRBJ2-3, with no clear D. Trimming stripped 1 base from V and 3 bases from J, with 11 bases between. Germline CDR1 is MNHNS and CDR2 is SASEGT. The length of the CDR3 is 15 residues. The CDR3 nucleotides read TGTGCCAGCAGTGAAGTAAGTGGGCGTACAGATACGCAGTATTTT. Its translation is CASSEVSGRTDTQYF.